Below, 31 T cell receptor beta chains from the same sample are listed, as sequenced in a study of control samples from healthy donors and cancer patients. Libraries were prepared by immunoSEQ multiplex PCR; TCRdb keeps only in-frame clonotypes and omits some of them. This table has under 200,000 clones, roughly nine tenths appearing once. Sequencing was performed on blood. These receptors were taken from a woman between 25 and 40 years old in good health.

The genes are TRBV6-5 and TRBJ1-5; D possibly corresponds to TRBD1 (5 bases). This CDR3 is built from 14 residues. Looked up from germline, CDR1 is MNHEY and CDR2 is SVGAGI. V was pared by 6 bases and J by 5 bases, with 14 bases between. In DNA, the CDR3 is TGTGCCAGCAGCGCGGCCGGGGGACATCAGCCCCAGCATTTT. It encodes CASSAAGGHQPQHF.

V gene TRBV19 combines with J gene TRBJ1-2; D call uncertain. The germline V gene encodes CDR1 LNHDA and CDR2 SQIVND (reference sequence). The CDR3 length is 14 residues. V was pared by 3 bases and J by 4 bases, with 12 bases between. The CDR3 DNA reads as TGTGCCAGTAGTATGGCCCAAGGCCCCTATGGCTACACCTTC. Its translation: CASSMAQGPYGYTF.

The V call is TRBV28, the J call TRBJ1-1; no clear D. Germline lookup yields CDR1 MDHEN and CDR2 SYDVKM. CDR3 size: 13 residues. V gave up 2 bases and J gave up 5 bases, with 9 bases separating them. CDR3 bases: TGTGCCAGCAGTTTACTAAGCCAAACTGAAGCTTTCTTT. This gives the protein CASSLLSQTEAFF.

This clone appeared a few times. CDR3 amino acids: CASSGGASYEQYF. CDR3 in DNA: TGTGCCAGCAGTGGGGGGGCTTCCTACGAGCAGTACTTC. The chain couples TRBV2 to TRBJ2-7, with D perhaps assigned TRBD1 or TRBD2 (6 bases each). Germline V lookup: CDR1 SNHLY, CDR2 FYNNEI. The CDR3 is 13 residues long. V lost 4 bases and J lost 1, with 8 bases in between. Full variable domain (missing parts from reference TRBV2 and TRBJ2-7): EPEVTQTPSHQVTQMGQEVILRCVPISNHLYFYWYRQILGQKVEFLVSFYNNEISEKSEIFDDQFSVERPDGSNFTLKIRSTKLEDSAMYFCASSGGASYEQYFGPGTRLTVT.

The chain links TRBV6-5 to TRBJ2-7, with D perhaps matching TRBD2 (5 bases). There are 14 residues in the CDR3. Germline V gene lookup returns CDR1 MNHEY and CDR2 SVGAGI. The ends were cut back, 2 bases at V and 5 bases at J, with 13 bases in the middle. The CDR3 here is CASSYRDRGHEQYF. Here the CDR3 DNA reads TGTGCCAGCAGTTACCGGGATCGTGGCCACGAGCAGTACTTC.

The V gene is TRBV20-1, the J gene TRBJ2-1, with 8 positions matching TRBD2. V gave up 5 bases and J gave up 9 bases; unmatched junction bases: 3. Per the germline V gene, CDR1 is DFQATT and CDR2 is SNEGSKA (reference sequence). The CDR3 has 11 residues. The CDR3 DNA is TGCAGTGCTCTTAGCGGGGTTGAGCAGTTCTTC. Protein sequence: CSALSGVEQFF.

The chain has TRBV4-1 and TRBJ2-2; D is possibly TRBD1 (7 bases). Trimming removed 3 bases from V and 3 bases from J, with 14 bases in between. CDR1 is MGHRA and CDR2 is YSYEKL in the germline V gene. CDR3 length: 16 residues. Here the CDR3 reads CASSHPSRGDTGELFF. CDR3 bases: TGCGCCAGCAGCCACCCGAGCAGGGGGGACACCGGGGAGCTGTTTTTT.

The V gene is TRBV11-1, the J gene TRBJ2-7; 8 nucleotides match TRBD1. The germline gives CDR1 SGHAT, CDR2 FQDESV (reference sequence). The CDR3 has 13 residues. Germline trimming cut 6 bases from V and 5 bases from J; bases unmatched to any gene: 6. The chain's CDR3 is CASSMDRVNEQYF. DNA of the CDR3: TGTGCCAGCAGTATGGACAGGGTCAACGAGCAGTACTTC.

The CDR3 spells CASSGGQGATNQPQHF. CDR3 DNA: TGTGCCAGCAGTGGGGGCCAGGGAGCCACCAATCAGCCCCAGCATTTT. This chain uses TRBV27 with TRBJ1-5; D perhaps matches TRBD1 (6 bases). V lost 5 bases to trimming and J lost 3 bases, with 17 bases between them. CDR1 and CDR2 (germline): MNHEY, SMNVEV (reference sequence). The CDR3 has 16 amino acids.

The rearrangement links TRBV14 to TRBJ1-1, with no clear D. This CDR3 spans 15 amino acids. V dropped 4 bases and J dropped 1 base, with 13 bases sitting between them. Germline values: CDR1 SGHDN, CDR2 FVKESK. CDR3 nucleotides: TGTGCCAGCAGCCGGGCCTTCGCCCAGAACACTGAAGCTTTCTTT. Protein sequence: CASSRAFAQNTEAFF. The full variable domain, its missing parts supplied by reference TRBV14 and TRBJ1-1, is EAGVTQFPSHSVIEKGQTVTLRCDPISGHDNLYWYRRVMGKEIKFLLHFVKESKQDESGMPNNRFLAERTGGTYSTLKVQPAELEDSGVYFCASSRAFAQNTEAFFGQGTRLTVV.

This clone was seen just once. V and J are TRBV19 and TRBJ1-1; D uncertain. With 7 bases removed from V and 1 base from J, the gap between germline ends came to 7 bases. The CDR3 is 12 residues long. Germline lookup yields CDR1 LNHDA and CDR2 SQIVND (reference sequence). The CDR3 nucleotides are TGTGCCAGTACACTGGGGAACACTGAAGCTTTCTTT. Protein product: CASTLGNTEAFF.

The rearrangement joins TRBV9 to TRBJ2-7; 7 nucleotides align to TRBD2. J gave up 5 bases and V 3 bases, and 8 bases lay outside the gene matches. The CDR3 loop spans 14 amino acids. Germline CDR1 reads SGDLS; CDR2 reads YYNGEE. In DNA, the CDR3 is TGTGCCAGCAGCGCCATACCCCGGGGGGACGAGCAGTACTTC. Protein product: CASSAIPRGDEQYF.

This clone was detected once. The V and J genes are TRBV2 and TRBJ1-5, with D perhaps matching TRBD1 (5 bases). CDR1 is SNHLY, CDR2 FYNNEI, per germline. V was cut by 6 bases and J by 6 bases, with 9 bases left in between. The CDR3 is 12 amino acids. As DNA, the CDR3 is TGTGCCAGCAGAATCGGGGGTCAGCCCCAGCATTTT. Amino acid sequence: CASRIGGQPQHF.

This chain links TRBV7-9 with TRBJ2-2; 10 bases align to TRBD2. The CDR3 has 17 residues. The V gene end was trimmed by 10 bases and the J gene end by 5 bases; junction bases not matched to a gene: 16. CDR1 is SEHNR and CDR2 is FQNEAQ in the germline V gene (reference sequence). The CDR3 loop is CAIVNPGLATGTGELFF. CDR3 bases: TGTGCCATAGTAAATCCGGGACTAGCGACCGGGACCGGGGAGCTGTTTTTT.

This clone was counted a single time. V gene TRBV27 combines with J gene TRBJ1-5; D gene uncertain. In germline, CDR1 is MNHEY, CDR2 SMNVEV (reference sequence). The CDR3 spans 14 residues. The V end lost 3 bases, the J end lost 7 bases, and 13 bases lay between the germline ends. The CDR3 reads CASSFAGGGQPQHF. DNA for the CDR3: TGTGCCAGCAGTTTTGCTGGCGGAGGGCAGCCCCAGCATTTT.

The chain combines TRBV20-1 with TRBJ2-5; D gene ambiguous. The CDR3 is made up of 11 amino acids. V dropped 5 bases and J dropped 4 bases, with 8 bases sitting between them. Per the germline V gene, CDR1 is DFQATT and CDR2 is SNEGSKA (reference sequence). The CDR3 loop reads CSAFIIETQYF. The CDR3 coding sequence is TGCAGTGCTTTCATAATAGAGACCCAGTACTTC.

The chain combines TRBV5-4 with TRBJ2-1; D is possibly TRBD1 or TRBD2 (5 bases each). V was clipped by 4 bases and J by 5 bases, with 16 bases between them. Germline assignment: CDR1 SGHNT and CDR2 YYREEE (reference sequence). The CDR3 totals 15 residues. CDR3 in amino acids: CASSTTGTVDNEQFF. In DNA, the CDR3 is TGTGCCAGCAGCACAACCGGGACGGTTGACAATGAGCAGTTCTTC.

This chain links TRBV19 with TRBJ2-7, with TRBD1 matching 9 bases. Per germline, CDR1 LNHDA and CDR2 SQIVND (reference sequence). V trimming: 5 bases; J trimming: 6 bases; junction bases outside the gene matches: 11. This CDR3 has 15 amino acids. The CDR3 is CASSPGQGTSPEQYF. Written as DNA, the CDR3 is TGTGCCAGTAGTCCAGGACAGGGGACCTCTCCCGAGCAGTACTTC.

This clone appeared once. The CDR3 nucleotides read TGCGCCAGCAGCCAAGATAGGAGGGTAAAACTGTTTTTT. It codes for CASSQDRRVKLFF. The gene calls are TRBV4-3 and TRBJ1-4; no definite D call. V was shortened by 0 bases and J by 10 bases, with 9 bases between the two germline ends. CDR3 length: 13 residues. Germline CDR1 and CDR2: LGHNA and YSLEER.

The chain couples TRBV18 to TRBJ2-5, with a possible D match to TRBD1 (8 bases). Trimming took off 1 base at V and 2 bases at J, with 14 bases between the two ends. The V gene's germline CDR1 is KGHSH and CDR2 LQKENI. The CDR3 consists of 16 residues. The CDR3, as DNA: TGTGCCAGCTCACCACGTGACAGGGGAGGGCAAGAGACCCAGTACTTC. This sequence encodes CASSPRDRGGQETQYF. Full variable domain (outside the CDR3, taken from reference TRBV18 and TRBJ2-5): NAGVMQNPRHLVRRRGQEARLRCSPMKGHSHVYWYRQLPEEGLKFMVYLQKENIIDESGMPKERFSAEFPKEGPSILRIQQVVRGDSAAYFCASSPRDRGGQETQYFGPGTRLLVL.

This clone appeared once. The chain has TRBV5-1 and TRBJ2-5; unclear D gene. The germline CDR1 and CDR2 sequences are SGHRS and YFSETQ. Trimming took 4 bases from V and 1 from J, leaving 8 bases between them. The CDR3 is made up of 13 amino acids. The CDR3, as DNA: TGCGCCAGCAGCACAGACCCCCAAGAGACCCAGTACTTC. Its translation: CASSTDPQETQYF.

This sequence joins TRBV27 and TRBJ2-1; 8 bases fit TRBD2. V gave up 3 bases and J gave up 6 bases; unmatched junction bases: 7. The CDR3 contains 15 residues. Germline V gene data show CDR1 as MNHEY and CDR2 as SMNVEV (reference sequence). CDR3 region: CASSLGLAGLNEQFF. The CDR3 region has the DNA TGTGCCAGCAGTTTGGGGCTAGCGGGCCTCAATGAGCAGTTCTTC.

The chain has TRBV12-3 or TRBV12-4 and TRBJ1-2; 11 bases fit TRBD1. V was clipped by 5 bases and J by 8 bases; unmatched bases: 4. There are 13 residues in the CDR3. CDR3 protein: CASSIGQGAGYTF. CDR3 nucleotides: TGTGCCAGCAGTATAGGACAGGGGGCAGGCTACACCTTC.

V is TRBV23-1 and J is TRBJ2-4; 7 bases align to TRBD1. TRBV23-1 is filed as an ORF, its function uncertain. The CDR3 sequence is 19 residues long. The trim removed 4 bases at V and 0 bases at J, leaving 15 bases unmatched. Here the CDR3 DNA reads TGCGCCAGCAGTCTAGACAGGGAAATAGCCTCCTTAGCCAAAAACATTCAGTACTTC. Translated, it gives CASSLDREIASLAKNIQYF.

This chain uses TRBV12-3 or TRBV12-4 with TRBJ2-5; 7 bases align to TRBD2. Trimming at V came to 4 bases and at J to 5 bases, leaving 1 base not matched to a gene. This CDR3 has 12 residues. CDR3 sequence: CASSSGGETQYF. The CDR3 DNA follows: TGTGCCAGCAGTTCCGGGGGGGAGACCCAGTACTTC.

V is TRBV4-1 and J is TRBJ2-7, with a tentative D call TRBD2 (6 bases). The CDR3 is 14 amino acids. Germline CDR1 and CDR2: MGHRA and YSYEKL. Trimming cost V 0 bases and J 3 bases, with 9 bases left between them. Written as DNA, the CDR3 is TGCGCCAGCAGCCAAGATCGGGGGTTCTACGAGCAGTACTTC. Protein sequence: CASSQDRGFYEQYF.

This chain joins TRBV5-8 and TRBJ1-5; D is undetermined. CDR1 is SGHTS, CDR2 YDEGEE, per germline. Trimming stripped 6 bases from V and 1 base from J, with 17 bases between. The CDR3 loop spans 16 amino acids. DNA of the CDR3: TGTGCCAGCACCCCTGCCCCCGGGAGGAGCAATCAGCCCCAGCATTTT. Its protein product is CASTPAPGRSNQPQHF.

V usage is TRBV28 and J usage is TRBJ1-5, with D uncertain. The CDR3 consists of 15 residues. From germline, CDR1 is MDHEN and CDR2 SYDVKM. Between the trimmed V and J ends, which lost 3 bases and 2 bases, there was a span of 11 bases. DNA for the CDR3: TGTGCCAGCAGTTTCACTCAGGTAGGCAATCAGCCCCAGCATTTT. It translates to CASSFTQVGNQPQHF.

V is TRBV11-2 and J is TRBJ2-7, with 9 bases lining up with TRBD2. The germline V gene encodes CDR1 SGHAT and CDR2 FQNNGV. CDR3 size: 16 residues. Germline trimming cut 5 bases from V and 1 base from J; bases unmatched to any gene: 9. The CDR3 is CASSRLGAGGSYEQYF. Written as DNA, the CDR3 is TGTGCCAGCAGCCGCCTCGGAGCGGGAGGTTCCTACGAGCAGTACTTC.

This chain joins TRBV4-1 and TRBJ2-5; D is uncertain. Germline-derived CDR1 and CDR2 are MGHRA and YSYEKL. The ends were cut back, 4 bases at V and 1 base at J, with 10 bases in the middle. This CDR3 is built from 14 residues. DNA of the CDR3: TGCGCCAGCAGCCTCCGTGCTGTCCAAGAGACCCAGTACTTC. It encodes CASSLRAVQETQYF.

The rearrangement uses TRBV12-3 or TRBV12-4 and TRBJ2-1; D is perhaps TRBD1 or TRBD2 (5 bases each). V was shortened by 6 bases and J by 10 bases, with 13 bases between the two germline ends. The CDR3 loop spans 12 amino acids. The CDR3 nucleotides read TGTGCCAGCAGGGTGGGGGTCTGGGAGCAGTTCTTC. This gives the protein CASRVGVWEQFF.